This T cell receptor (beta chain) appears in the sequencing data of a study of blood T cell repertoires in COVID-19. Overall study context: COVID-19 samples from acute and convalescent phases originated in the United States, Italy and Spain. The analysed material was cDNA or gDNA that came from T cells, B-cell-depleted T cells, or PBMCs.

As originally analysed: Scientists estimated how many nucleated cells there were by amplifying reference gene primers. Repertoires were generated with immunoSEQ multiplex PCR, while TCRdb's copy carries only in-frame clones and drops some. The V and J calls and clone size are taken from that table; D and trimming were inferred from the DNA. This table holds around 23,000 clones, 75% to 90% found once. V dropped 1 base and J dropped 1; count of bases not matched to a gene: 6. The CDR3 has 17 amino acids. CDR1 and CDR2 from the germline V gene are SGHVS and FNYEAQ. Sequencing was carried out using peripheral blood. The receptor was derived from a human donor in a cohort sampled during active COVID-19. The chain joins TRBV7-6 to TRBJ2-1, with TRBD2 identical over 8 bases. CDR3 residues: CASSLEAGGRSYNEQFF. DNA for the CDR3: TGTGCCAGCAGCTTAGAGGCGGGGGGCCGATCCTACAATGAGCAGTTCTTC. Supplemented by reference TRBV7-6 and TRBJ2-1, the full variable domain reads GAGVSQSPRYKVTKRGQDVALRCDPISGHVSLYWYRQALGQGPEFLTYFNYEAQQDKSGLPNDRFSAERPEGSISTLTIQRTEQRDSAMYRCASSLEAGGRSYNEQFFGPGTRLTVL.